Listed below are T cell receptor beta chains from one sample, sequenced in a study of spatial heterogeneity in lung cancer. TCRdb ran MiXCR on the 5' RACE reads and lists one entry per CDR3 protein. Among about 48,000 distinct CDR3 sequences, less than 6% were seen once, and the ten largest hold around 10%. Sequences were derived from PBMCs, sampled at surgery. These receptors all come from a male donor with early-stage non-small cell lung cancer. CDR3s include the opening cysteine and the closing phenylalanine or tryptophan. The D gene is left open where the match is weak. The listing skips clone size in some rows; elsewhere it reads once, few, many or a size class.

d_call	j_call	clone_size	v_call	cdr3_length	cdr3_nt	cdr3_aa
.	TRBJ2-3	many	TRBV18	15	TGTGCCAGCTCACCCTCTCGGGGGTCCACAGATACGCAGTATTTT	CASSPSRGSTDTQYF
.	TRBJ2-6	many	TRBV29-1	16	TGCAGCGTTGGCGGGGCAGGGGCAATTGGGGCCAACGTCCTGACTTTC	CSVGGAGAIGANVLTF
TRBD1	TRBJ1-1	many	TRBV5-1	17	TGCGCCAGCAGCCCCCGATCCGGGACAGGGGTGAACACTGAAGCTTTCTTT	CASSPRSGTGVNTEAFF
.	TRBJ2-3	many	TRBV29-1	14	TGCAGCGCCGAAGTGGGACTGAGCACAGATACGCAGTATTTT	CSAEVGLSTDTQYF
TRBD1	TRBJ1-3	many	TRBV5-1	17	TGCGCCAGCAGCTTGGAGGGACAGGGGGCAGCTGGAAACACCATATATTTT	CASSLEGQGAAGNTIYF
.	TRBJ2-3	many	TRBV5-4	14	TGTGCCAGCAGCTTCGAGGGCGGGCCAGATACGCAGTATTTT	CASSFEGGPDTQYF
.	TRBJ2-5	many	TRBV29-1	14	TGCAGCGTGGCACCGACAGGTACTAAAGAGACCCAGTACTTC	CSVAPTGTKETQYF
.	TRBJ1-2	many	TRBV6-1	14	TGTGCCAGCTCCCCTTGGGCAGGGGCCAGGGGCTACACCTTC	CASSPWAGARGYTF
TRBD1	TRBJ2-5	.	TRBV19	15	TGTGCCAGTAGTTCGCGACAGGGTACCAAAGAGACCCAGTACTTC	CASSSRQGTKETQYF
.	TRBJ2-6	many	TRBV19	16	TGTGCCAGTAGTATAGTCGGTGGGTCAGGGGCCAACGTCCTGACTTTC	CASSIVGGSGANVLTF
TRBD2	TRBJ2-5	many	TRBV29-1	14	TGCAGCGTGCCCCTCGCGGCGGGGGGAGAGACCCAGTACTTC	CSVPLAAGGETQYF
TRBD2	TRBJ2-3	many	TRBV25-1	15	TGTGCCAGCAGTGAATACGGGGGGAGCACAGATACGCAGTATTTT	CASSEYGGSTDTQYF